This TCR beta chain came from a study of blood T cell repertoires in COVID-19 (dated by TCRdb to the early 2020s). For context, the study as a whole: Samples covering the acute and convalescent phases of COVID-19 were provided by collaborators in the United States, Italy and Spain. A freely available public database, intended as a resource for researchers studying the immune response to SARS-CoV-2, is where the repertoires were released. The dataset comprised deeply sampled blood TCRbeta repertoires from subjects exposed to, actively infected with, or recovered from COVID-19. The prospective study material was composed of cDNA or gDNA derived from T cells, B-cell-depleted T cells, or PBMCs. The samples were drawn from the first 160 participants of the ongoing ImmuneRACE study and from under 1,500 subjects provided by 6 global collaborators. A de-identified subject ID, COVID-19 status, age in years and sex were almost always included in the sample metadata. HLA class I and class II types, where available, came from metadata supplied by the sample provider rather than from assay-based typing.

Counted from cysteine to phenylalanine, this CDR3 has 17 amino acids. The entry retains the CDR3 DNA only, 51 bases that are in frame from base 1. As encoded in the germline V gene (reference sequence), CDR1 is LNHNV while CDR2 is YYDKDF. Cut back by 2 bases and 0 bases, the V and J ends lie 14 bases apart. Worth noting for this clone: Its target antigen remains unknown. There are no base qualities to consult, and no much larger clone falls within one base.

TCRbeta CDR3 regions were amplified from genomic DNA by means of the immunoSEQ Assay, a bias-controlled multiplex PCR. As for the original processing: The number of nucleated cells in each sample was estimated from the amplification of reference gene primers within the assay. To quantify the absolute abundance of each unique TCRbeta CDR3 rearrangement, sequence reads were collapsed and filtered. For each sample, productive Simpson clonality was calculated as the square root of Simpson's diversity index over productive rearrangements. TCRdb mirrors the immuneACCESS table, restricted to in-frame sequences. Some clones are absent from its copies; in checked studies, under half trace to an unresolved V gene, and the reason for the others is unknown. For V, J and clone size, that table is used; D and trimming come from the DNA. The sample table records 90,000 to 100,000 clones; about 89% of these occur just once. Under 5.5% of the sample rests with the top ten.

Study-wide conclusions, independent of this receptor: Clinical and demographic metadata were provided uncurated, with the amount varying by source and participant.

One collaborating source in Seattle enrolled patients during active infection and followed them longitudinally through the course of disease. Collaborating institutions collected whole blood in K2EDTA tubes following their own protocols. For TCRbeta analysis, collaborators shipped samples as frozen whole blood, isolated PBMCs, or DNA extracted from either of those sample types. The receptor's source is a man in his 60s with COVID-19, enrolled during active disease. This sequence uses TRBV15 and TRBJ1-5; the D region possibly corresponds to TRBD1 (5 bases align). Sequenced: peripheral blood. The sequence in DNA is TGTGCCACCAGCAGACGCAGGCGGGGCTATAGCAATCAGCCCCAGCATTTT. The encoded protein is CATSRRRRGYSNQPQHF.